This T cell receptor beta chain was identified in a study of shared clonotypes between healthy human individuals. Trimming removed 8 bases from V and 4 bases from J, with 20 bases in between. CDR1 MDHEN and CDR2 SYDVKM come from the germline V gene. The CDR3 has 15 residues. Sequencing was performed with immunoSEQ multiplex PCR; in TCRdb, only in-frame clones are kept and a portion is missing. The sample consists of 2,500,000 or so clones, 90% to 95% of them appearing once. The source is a man aged 18 to 29 in good health. The V and J genes are TRBV28 and TRBJ1-2; D perhaps matches TRBD1 (6 bases). Sample: naive CD4+ T cells sorted from blood. Documented subset: CD45RA+ positively selected. For the CDR3, the DNA is TGTGCCAGCTCCCTAGGGGGGGCCCGGGGCTATGGCTACACCTTC. Protein: CASSLGGARGYGYTF.